This TCR beta chain is from a study of blood T cell repertoires in COVID-19. As for the study in general: From T cells, B-cell-depleted T cells, or PBMCs came the material, which was cDNA or gDNA.

Trimming took off 0 bases at V and 0 bases at J, with 6 bases between the two ends. Germline V lookup: CDR1 SGHNT, CDR2 YYREEE (reference sequence). This CDR3 has 14 amino acids. Only in-frame clones appear in the TCRdb table, and some are missing; sequencing was by immunoSEQ multiplex PCR. The sample holds more than 20,000 clones, about 89% seen once. The sequencing sample was made of peripheral blood. The rearrangement uses TRBV5-4 and TRBJ1-1; D gene uncertain. This TCR came from a human donor with active COVID-19. The donor label of this sample is uncertain. CDR3: CASSLDKMNTEAFF. As DNA, the CDR3 is TGTGCCAGCAGCTTGGACAAGATGAACACTGAAGCTTTCTTT.